The rows below give T cell receptor beta chains drawn from one sample of a study of T cell repertoires in cytomegalovirus infection. Via MiXCR, TCRdb re-called the reads, giving one row per CDR3 protein. The table records some 280,000 distinct CDR3 sequences, roughly 15% of them present only once. The sample taken for sequencing was PBMCs. Source of these receptors: a human donor in good health (CMV status not recorded). Some clones in this sample may be carry-over from other donors' samples. Both conserved end residues are part of each CDR3. Each record gives: clone size, D gene, V gene, J gene, CDR3 DNA, CDR3 protein. The D gene is left open where the match is weak. Clone size is stated in some rows and not others, as once, few, many or a class when expanded.

clone size: NA; D gene: NA; V gene: TRBV28; J gene: TRBJ2-7; CDR3 DNA: TGTGCCAGCAGACCCCGGGGAGGTTCCTACGAGCAGTACTTC; CDR3 protein: CASRPRGGSYEQYF
clone size: NA; D gene: NA; V gene: TRBV20-1; J gene: TRBJ1-5; CDR3 DNA: TGCAGTGCAAAACCTCGGGACCGCTTGCAGCCCCAGCATTTT; CDR3 protein: CSAKPRDRLQPQHF
clone size: many; D gene: NA; V gene: TRBV27; J gene: TRBJ2-4; CDR3 DNA: TGTGCCAGCAGTCCAGGGGTGGGACTAGCCAAAAACATTCAGTACTTC; CDR3 protein: CASSPGVGLAKNIQYF
clone size: many; D gene: TRBD2; V gene: TRBV7-2; J gene: TRBJ2-3; CDR3 DNA: TGTGCCAGCAGCTTATCCCCCTCAGCGGGAGAAGATACGCAGTATTTT; CDR3 protein: CASSLSPSAGEDTQYF
clone size: few; D gene: TRBD2; V gene: TRBV7-3; J gene: TRBJ2-1; CDR3 DNA: TGTGCCAGCAGCCCCCAGCGGGACTCCTACAATGAGCAGTTCTTC; CDR3 protein: CASSPQRDSYNEQFF
clone size: many; D gene: NA; V gene: TRBV7-2; J gene: TRBJ2-3; CDR3 DNA: TGTGCCAGCAGCTTGAGGAGAACAGATACGCAGTATTTT; CDR3 protein: CASSLRRTDTQYF
clone size: few; D gene: NA; V gene: TRBV12-3/TRBV12-4; J gene: TRBJ1-1; CDR3 DNA: TGTGCCAGCAGTTCGAACCCCGCAGGAGGGAGGAACACTGAAGCTTTCTTT; CDR3 protein: CASSSNPAGGRNTEAFF
clone size: few; D gene: TRBD1; V gene: TRBV27; J gene: TRBJ1-2; CDR3 DNA: TGTGCCAGCAGTTTATCCAGGGCTGAGCAGGGGGCGCACGGCTACACCTTC; CDR3 protein: CASSLSRAEQGAHGYTF
clone size: many; D gene: NA; V gene: TRBV19; J gene: TRBJ2-7; CDR3 DNA: TGTGCCAGTAGTTTACAAGACAGCGCCTACGAGCAGTACTTC; CDR3 protein: CASSLQDSAYEQYF
clone size: many; D gene: NA; V gene: TRBV20-1; J gene: TRBJ2-3; CDR3 DNA: TGCAGTGCTTACAGGGAAGGCACAGATACGCAGTATTTT; CDR3 protein: CSAYREGTDTQYF